This T cell receptor (beta chain) was captured in a study of shared clonotypes between healthy human individuals. Here immunoSEQ multiplex PCR was the method, and the copy in TCRdb shows in-frame clones only, minus some. The sample records over 850,000 clones, around 82% being singletons. General study points: Sequencing depth was expected to influence donor clonotype sharing.

This CDR3 has 14 residues. CDR1 is KGHSH, CDR2 LQKENI, per germline. V lost 3 bases to trimming and J lost 5 bases, with 13 bases between them. Concerning this clone itself: The antigen is undetermined.

This TCR came from a young man in good health. Some clones in this sample may be carry-over from other donors' samples. V is TRBV18 and J is TRBJ1-2, with D hard to call. Sequences were obtained from memory CD4+ T cells from PBMCs. The sample's subset: CD45RA-negative fraction. CDR3 nucleotides: TGTGCCAGCTCACCTACGGATAGGGATTATGGCTACACCTTC. It yields the protein CASSPTDRDYGYTF.